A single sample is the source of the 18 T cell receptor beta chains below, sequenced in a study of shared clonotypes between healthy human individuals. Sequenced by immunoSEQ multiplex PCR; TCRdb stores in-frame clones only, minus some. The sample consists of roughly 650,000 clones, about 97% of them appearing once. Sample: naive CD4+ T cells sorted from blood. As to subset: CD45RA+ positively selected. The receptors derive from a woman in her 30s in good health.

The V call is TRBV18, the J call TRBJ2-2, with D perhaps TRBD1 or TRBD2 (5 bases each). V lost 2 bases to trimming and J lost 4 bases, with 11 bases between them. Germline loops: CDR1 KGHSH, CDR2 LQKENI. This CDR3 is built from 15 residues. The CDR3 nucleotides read TGTGCCAGCTCACCAGGCAGTGGGGGCACCGGGGAGCTGTTTTTT. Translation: CASSPGSGGTGELFF. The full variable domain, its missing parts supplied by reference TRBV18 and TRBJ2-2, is NAGVMQNPRHLVRRRGQEARLRCSPMKGHSHVYWYRQLPEEGLKFMVYLQKENIIDESGMPKERFSAEFPKEGPSILRIQQVVRGDSAAYFCASSPGSGGTGELFFGEGSRLTVL.

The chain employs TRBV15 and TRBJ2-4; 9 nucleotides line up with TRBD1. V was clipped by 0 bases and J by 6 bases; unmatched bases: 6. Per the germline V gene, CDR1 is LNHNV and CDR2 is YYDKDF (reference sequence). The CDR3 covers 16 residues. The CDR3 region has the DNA TGTGCCACCAGCAGAGATAGGGGGACAGGGCTAAACATTCAGTACTTC. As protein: CATSRDRGTGLNIQYF.

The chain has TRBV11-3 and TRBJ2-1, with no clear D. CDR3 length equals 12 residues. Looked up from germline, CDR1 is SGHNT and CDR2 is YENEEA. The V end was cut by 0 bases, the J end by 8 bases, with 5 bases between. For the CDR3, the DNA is TGTGCCAGCAGCTTAGAGTGGTATGAGCAGTTCTTC. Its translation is CASSLEWYEQFF. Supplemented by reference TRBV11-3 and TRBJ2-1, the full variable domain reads EAGVVQSPRYKIIEKKQPVAFWCNPISGHNTLYWYLQNLGQGPELLIRYENEEAVDDSQLPKDRFSAERLKGVDSTLKIQPAELGDSAVYLCASSLEWYEQFFGPGTRLTVL.

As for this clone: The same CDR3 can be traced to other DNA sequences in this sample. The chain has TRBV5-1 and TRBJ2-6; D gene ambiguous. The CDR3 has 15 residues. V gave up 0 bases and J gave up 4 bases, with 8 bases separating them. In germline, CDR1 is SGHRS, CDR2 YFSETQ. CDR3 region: CASSLGGSGANVLTF. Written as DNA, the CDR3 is TGCGCCAGCAGCTTGGGGGGTTCCGGGGCCAACGTCCTGACTTTC.

The CDR3 sequence: CASSLTQGSYEQYF. CDR3 coding DNA: TGTGCCAGCTCACTCACCCAGGGTTCCTACGAGCAGTACTTC. The chain recombines TRBV18 with TRBJ2-7, with TRBD1 as a possible D gene (5 bases). The V and J ends lost 4 bases and 1 base respectively, with 11 bases between them. The CDR3 extends over 14 amino acids. Germline V lookup: CDR1 KGHSH, CDR2 LQKENI.

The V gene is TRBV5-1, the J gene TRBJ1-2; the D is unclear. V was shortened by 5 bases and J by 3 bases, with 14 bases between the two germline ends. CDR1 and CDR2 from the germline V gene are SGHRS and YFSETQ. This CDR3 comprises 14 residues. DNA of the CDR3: TGCGCCAGCAGTAAGGAGGGCCAGGACTATGGCTACACCTTC. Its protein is CASSKEGQDYGYTF.

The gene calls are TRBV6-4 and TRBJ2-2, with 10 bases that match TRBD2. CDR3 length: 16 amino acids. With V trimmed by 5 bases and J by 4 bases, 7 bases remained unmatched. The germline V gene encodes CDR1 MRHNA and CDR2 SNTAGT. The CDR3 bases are TGTGCCAGCAGTAGAGCGGGAGGGCCGGTCACCGGGGAGCTGTTTTTT. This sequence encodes CASSRAGGPVTGELFF.

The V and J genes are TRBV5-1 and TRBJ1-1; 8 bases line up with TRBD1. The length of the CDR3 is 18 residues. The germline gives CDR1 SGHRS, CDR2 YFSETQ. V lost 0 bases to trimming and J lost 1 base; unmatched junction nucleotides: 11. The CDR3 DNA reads TGCGCCAGCAGCTTGGCCTGGACAGGGTTGGGGAAGAACACTGAAGCTTTCTTT. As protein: CASSLAWTGLGKNTEAFF. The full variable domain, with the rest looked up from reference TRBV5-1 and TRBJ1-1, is KAGVTQTPRYLIKTRGQQVTLSCSPISGHRSVSWYQQTPGQGLQFLFEYFSETQRNKGNFPGRFSGRQFSNSRSEMNVSTLELGDSALYLCASSLAWTGLGKNTEAFFGQGTRLTVV.

CDR3 protein: CASMGPGWELFF. Here the CDR3 DNA reads TGTGCCAGCATGGGGCCAGGGTGGGAGCTGTTTTTT. The chain couples TRBV2 to TRBJ2-2; D might be TRBD1 (5 bases). The germline V gene encodes CDR1 SNHLY and CDR2 FYNNEI. V was cut by 7 bases and J by 9 bases, with 12 bases left in between. The CDR3 is 12 residues long.

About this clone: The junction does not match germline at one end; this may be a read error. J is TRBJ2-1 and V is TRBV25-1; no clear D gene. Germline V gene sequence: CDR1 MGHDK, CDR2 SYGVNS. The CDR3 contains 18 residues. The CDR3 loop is CASSKYSLTQSSYNEQFF. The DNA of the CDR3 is TGTGCCAGCAGTAAATATTCACTGACACAAAGCTCCTACAATGAGCAGTTCTTC.

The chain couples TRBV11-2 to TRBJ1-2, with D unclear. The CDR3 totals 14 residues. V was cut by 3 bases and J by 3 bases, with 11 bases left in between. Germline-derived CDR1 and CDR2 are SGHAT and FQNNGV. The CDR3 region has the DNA TGTGCCAGCAGCTTGGACGGGAGGGACTATGGCTACACCTTC. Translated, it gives CASSLDGRDYGYTF.

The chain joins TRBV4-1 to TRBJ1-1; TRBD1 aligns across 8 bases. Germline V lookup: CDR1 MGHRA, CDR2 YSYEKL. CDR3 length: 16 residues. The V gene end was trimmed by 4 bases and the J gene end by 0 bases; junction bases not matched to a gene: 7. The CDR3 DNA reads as TGCGCCAGCAGCCGAGGACAGGGCCCAATGAACACTGAAGCTTTCTTT. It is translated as CASSRGQGPMNTEAFF.

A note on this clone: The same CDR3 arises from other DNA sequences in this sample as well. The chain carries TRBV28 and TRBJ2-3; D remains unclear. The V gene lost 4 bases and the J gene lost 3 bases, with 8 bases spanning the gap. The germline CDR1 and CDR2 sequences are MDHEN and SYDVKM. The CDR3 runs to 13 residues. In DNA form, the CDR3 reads TGTGCCAGCAGTTCGCCGTCAACAGATACGCAGTATTTT. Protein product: CASSSPSTDTQYF. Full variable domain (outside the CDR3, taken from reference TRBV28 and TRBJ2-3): DVKVTQSSRYLVKRTGEKVFLECVQDMDHENMFWYRQDPGLGLRLIYFSYDVKMKEKGDIPEGYSVSREKKERFSLILESASTNQTSMYLCASSSPSTDTQYFGPGTRLTVL.

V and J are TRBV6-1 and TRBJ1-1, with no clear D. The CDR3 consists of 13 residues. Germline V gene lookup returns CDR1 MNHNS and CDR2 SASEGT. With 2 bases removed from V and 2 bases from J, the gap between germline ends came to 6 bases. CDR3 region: CASSEQANTEAFF. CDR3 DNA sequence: TGTGCCAGCAGTGAACAGGCAAACACTGAAGCTTTCTTT.

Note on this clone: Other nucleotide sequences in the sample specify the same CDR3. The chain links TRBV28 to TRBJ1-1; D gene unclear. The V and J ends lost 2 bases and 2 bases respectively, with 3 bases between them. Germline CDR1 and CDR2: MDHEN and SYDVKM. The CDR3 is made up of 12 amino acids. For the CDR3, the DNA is TGTGCCAGCAGTTTACGAAACACTGAAGCTTTCTTT. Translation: CASSLRNTEAFF. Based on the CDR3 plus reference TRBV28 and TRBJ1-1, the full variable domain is DVKVTQSSRYLVKRTGEKVFLECVQDMDHENMFWYRQDPGLGLRLIYFSYDVKMKEKGDIPEGYSVSREKKERFSLILESASTNQTSMYLCASSLRNTEAFFGQGTRLTVV.

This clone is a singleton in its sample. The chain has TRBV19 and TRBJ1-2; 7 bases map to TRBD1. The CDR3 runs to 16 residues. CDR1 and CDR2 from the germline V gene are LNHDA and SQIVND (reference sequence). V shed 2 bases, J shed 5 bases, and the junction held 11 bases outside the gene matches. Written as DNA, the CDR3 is TGTGCCAGTAGTATACGGGGCCAGGGGGTTTCGTATGGCTACACCTTC. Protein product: CASSIRGQGVSYGYTF.

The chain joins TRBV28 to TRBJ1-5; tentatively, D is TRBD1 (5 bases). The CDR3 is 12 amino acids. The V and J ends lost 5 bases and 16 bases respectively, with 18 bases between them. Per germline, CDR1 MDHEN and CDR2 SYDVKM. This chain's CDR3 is CASSTPRDIRHF. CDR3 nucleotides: TGTGCCAGCAGTACCCCCAGGGATATTCGACATTTT. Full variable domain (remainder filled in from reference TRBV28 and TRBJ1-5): DVKVTQSSRYLVKRTGEKVFLECVQDMDHENMFWYRQDPGLGLRLIYFSYDVKMKEKGDIPEGYSVSREKKERFSLILESASTNQTSMYLCASSTPRDIRHFGDGTRLSIL.

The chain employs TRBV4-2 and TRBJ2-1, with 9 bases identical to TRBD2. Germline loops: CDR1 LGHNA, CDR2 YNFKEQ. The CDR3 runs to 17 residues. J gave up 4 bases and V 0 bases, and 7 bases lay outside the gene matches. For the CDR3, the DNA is TGTGCCAGCAGCCAAGATCGTTCGCTAGCGGGGTACAATGAGCAGTTCTTC. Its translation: CASSQDRSLAGYNEQFF.